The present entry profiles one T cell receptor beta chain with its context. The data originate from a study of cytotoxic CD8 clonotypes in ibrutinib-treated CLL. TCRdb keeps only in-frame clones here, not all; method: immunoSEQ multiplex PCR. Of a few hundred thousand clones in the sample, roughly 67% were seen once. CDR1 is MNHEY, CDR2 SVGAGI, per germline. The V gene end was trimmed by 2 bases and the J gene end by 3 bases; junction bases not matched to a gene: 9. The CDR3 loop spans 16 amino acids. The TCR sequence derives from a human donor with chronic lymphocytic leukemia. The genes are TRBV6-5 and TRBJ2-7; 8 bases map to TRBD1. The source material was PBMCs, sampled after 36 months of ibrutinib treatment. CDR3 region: CASSYRTGNKNYEQYF. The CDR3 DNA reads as TGTGCCAGCAGTTACCGGACAGGGAATAAAAACTACGAGCAGTACTTC.